These 3 T cell receptor beta chains originate from one sample sequenced in a study of T cells after yellow fever vaccination. Using its own MiXCR run on the 5' RACE reads, TCRdb lists one record per CDR3 protein. The sample yields fewer than 450,000 distinct CDR3 sequences, 9.5% to 13% seen once. Sequencing used PBMCs, obtained on the day of the first yellow fever vaccination. These receptors all come from a man between 18 and 35 years old who received the YFV17D yellow fever vaccine.

This chain joins TRBV5-1 and TRBJ1-4; D not resolved. This CDR3 spans 19 amino acids. The germline CDR1 and CDR2 sequences are SGHRS and YFSETQ. The ends were cut back, 1 base at V and 4 bases at J, with 23 bases in the middle. CDR3: CASSLNSEVLGSLNEKLFF. CDR3 nucleotides: TGCGCCAGCAGCTTGAATTCGGAGGTCCTGGGCTCCCTTAATGAAAAACTGTTTTTT.

This clonotype was observed once. The junction and the germline gene differ at one end; a read error may be behind it. The chain carries TRBV5-1 and TRBJ2-3, with a possible D match to TRBD1 (5 bases). CDR3 length: 14 amino acids. Looked up from germline, CDR1 is SGHRS and CDR2 is YFSETQ. For the CDR3, the DNA is TGCGCCAGCAGCCTGACAGTCAGCACAGATACGCTGTATTTT. Its translation is CASSLTVSTDTLYF. Full variable domain (outside the CDR3, taken from reference TRBV5-1 and TRBJ2-3): KAGVTQTPRYLIKTRGQQVTLSCSPISGHRSVSWYQQTPGQGLQFLFEYFSETQRNKGNFPGRFSGRQFSNSRSEMNVSTLELGDSALYLCASSLTVSTDTLYFGPGTRLTVL.

The chain employs TRBV6-2 or TRBV6-3 and TRBJ2-1, with D maybe TRBD2 (5 bases). The germline gives CDR1 MNHEY, CDR2 SVGEGT. V was shortened by 7 bases and J by 7 bases, with 8 bases between the two germline ends. The CDR3 runs 11 residues. The CDR3 protein is CASIGGNEQFF. In DNA, the CDR3 is TGTGCCAGCATTGGCGGGAATGAGCAGTTCTTC.